This entry features one T cell receptor (beta chain) sequence. This specimen comes from a study of blood T cell repertoires in COVID-19. Germline V gene lookup returns CDR1 SQVTM and CDR2 ANQGSEA. With 6 bases clipped from V and 4 bases from J, the junction kept 6 bases outside the gene matches. The CDR3 is 13 amino acids. The data were produced by immunoSEQ multiplex PCR, yet TCRdb's version contains in-frame clones alone and is incomplete. This table holds roughly 250,000 clones, roughly 90% found once. The rearrangement uses TRBV29-1 and TRBJ2-7; 10 bases fit TRBD2. The origin of this receptor is a woman aged 25-40 years with acute or convalescent COVID-19. Sequencing was carried out using peripheral blood. CDR3 DNA: TGCAGCGTGGCGACTAGCGGGTTGTACGAGCAGTACTTC. Its translation is CSVATSGLYEQYF.